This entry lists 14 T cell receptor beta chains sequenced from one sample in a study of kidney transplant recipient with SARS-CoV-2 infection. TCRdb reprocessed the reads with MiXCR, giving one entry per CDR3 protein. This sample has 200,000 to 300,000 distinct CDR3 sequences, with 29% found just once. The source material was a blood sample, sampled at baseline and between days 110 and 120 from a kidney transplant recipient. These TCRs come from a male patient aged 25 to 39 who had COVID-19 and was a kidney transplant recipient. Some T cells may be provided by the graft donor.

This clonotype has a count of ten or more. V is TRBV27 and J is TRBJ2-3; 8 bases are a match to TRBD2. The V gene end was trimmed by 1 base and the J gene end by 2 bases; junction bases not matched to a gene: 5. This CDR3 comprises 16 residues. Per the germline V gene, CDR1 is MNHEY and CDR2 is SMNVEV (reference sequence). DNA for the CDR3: TGTGCCAGCAGTTTATTAGGTAGCGGGGTCACAGATACGCAGTATTTT. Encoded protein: CASSLLGSGVTDTQYF.

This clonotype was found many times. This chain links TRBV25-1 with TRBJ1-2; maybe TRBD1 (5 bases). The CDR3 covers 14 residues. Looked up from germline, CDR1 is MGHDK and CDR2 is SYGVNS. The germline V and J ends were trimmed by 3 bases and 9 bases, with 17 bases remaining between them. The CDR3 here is CASSDPGPLGRYTF. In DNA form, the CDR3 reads TGTGCCAGCAGTGACCCGGGACCGCTAGGGCGCTACACCTTC.

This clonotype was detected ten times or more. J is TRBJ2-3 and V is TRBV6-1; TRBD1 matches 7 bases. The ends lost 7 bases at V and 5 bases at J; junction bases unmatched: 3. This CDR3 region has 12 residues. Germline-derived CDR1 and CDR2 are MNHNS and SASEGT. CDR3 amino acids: CASTQGVDTQYF. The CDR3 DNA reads TGTGCCAGCACCCAGGGGGTAGATACGCAGTATTTT.

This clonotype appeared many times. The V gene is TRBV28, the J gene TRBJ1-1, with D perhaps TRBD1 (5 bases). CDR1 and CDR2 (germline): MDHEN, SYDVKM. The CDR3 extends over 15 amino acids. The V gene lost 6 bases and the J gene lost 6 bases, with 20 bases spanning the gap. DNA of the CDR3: TGTGCCAGCAGGAGAGCCTGGGGGGAGAGGGCTGAAGCTTTCTTT. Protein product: CASRRAWGERAEAFF.

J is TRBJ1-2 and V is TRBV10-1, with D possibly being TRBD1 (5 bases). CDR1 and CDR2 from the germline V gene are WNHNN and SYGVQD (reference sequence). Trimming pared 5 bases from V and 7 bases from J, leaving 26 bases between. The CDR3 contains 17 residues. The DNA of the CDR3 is TGCGCCAGCAGTAACAGGACAAGATCGCGAAAGACCTGTGGCTACACCTTC. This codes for CASSNRTRSRKTCGYTF.

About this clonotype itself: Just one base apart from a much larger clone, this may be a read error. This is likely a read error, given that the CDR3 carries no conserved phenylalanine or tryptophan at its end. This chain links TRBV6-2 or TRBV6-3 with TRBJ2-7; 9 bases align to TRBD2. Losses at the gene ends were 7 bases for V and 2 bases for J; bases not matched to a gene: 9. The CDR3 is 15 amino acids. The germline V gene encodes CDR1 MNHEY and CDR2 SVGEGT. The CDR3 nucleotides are TGTGCCAGCACTGGGCGCGGGGGGGATCCCTACGAGCAGTACCTC. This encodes CASTGRGGDPYEQYL.

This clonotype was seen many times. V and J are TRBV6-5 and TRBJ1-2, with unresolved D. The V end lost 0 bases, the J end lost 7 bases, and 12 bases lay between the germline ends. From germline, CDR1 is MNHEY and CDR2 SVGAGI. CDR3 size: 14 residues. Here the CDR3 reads CASSYSSRASGYTF. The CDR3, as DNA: TGTGCCAGCAGTTACTCGTCACGGGCCAGTGGCTACACCTTC.

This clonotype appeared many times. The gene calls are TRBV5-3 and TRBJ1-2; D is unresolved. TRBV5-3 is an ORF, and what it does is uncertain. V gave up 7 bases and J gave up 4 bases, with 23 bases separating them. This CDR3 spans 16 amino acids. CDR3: CARLRAVVRKTYGYTF. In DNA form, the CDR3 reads TGTGCCAGACTCAGAGCAGTGGTGAGAAAGACCTATGGCTACACCTTC.

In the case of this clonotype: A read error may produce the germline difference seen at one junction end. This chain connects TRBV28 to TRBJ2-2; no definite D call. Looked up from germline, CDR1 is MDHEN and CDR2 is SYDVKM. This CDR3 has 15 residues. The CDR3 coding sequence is TGTGCCGGCAGTTTGATGGGGACGAACACCGGGGAGCTGTTTTTT. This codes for CAGSLMGTNTGELFF.

The CDR3, as DNA: TGTGGCAGTTTTGGCCTTGATAGCCGAAAGACCTATGGCTACACCTTC. It specifies CGSFGLDSRKTYGYTF. The chain employs TRBV8-2 and TRBJ1-2. TRBV8-2 is recorded as a pseudogene. This CDR3 is built from 16 residues.

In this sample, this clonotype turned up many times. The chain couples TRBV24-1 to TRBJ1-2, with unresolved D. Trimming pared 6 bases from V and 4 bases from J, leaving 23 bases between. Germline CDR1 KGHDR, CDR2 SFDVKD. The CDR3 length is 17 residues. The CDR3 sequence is CATSCRISTRKTYGYTF. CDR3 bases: TGTGCCACCAGTTGTAGGATTAGTACCAGAAAGACCTATGGCTACACCTTC.

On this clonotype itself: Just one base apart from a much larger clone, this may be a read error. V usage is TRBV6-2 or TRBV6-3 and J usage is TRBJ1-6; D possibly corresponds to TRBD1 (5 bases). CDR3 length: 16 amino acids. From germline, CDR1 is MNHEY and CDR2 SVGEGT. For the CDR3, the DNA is TGTGCCAACAGTTACCCCGTCTACAGGAGGAATTCACCCCTCCACTTT. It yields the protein CANSYPVYRRNSPLHF.

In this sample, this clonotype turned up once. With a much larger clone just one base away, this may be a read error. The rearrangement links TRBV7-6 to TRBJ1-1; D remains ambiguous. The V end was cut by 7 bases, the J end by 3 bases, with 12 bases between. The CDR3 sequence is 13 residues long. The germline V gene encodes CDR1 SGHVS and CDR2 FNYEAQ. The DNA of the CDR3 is TGTGCCAGCACCCAAGACCTTGACACTGAAGCTTTCTTT. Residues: CASTQDLDTEAFF.

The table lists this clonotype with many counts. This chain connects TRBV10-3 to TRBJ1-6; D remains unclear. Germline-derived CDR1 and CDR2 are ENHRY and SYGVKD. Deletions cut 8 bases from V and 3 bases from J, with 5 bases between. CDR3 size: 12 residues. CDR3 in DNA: TGTGCCATCCGCAACTATAATTCACCCCTCCACTTT. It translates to CAIRNYNSPLHF.